This T cell receptor (beta chain) was sequenced for a study of shared clonotypes between healthy human individuals. This CDR3 is built from 15 residues. Trimming took 5 bases from V and 5 from J; bases not matched to a gene: 8. CDR1 and CDR2 from the germline V gene are GTSNPN and SVGIG (reference sequence). The table came from immunoSEQ multiplex PCR; TCRdb's copy has only in-frame clones and leaves some out. The sample comprises approximately 980,000 clones, more than 75% of which are singletons, and about 1.5% rests with the top ten. This TCR was sampled from a man between 18 and 29 years old in good health. The chain is built from TRBV30 and TRBJ2-7; 14 nucleotides match TRBD2. Sequenced sample: memory CD4+ T cells sorted from blood. The subset was: CD45RA-negative fraction. Here the CDR3 DNA reads TGTGCCTGGCGGACTAGCGGGGGGTCGTTCCACGAGCAGTACTTC. Protein sequence: CAWRTSGGSFHEQYF.